This passage covers 18 T cell receptor beta chains from one sample sequenced in a study of cytotoxic CD8 clonotypes in ibrutinib-treated CLL (dated by TCRdb to the early 2020s). The receptor library was made with the immunoSEQ multiplex PCR assay. TCRdb's version of the immuneACCESS table is confined to in-frame rearrangements and falls short of the full clone set. An unresolved V gene accounts for under half of the shortfall where checked; the remainder is of unknown origin. The sample table records a few hundred thousand clones; around 70% of these occur just once. Clones ranked in the top ten supply approximately 15% of the sample. The meaning of the sample's time point label: roughly 25 months on ibrutinib. The specimen comprised PBMCs, sampled after 24 months of ibrutinib treatment. These receptor sequences come from a human donor with chronic lymphocytic leukemia.

V usage is TRBV10-3 and J usage is TRBJ2-7, with 7 bases that match TRBD2. Germline V gene sequence: CDR1 ENHRY, CDR2 SYGVKD. V lost 7 bases to trimming and J lost 2 bases; unmatched junction nucleotides: 5. The CDR3 is 13 residues long. Here the CDR3 reads CAINGAGPYEQYF. The CDR3 nucleotides are TGTGCCATCAATGGAGCGGGACCCTACGAGCAGTACTTC.

The rearrangement links TRBV9 to TRBJ2-3; D unclear. CDR3 length: 16 amino acids. CDR1 and CDR2 from the germline V gene are SGDLS and YYNGEE. V was pared by 3 bases and J by 2 bases, with 16 bases between. The CDR3 DNA reads as TGTGCCAGCAGCGAGGGCACCGGACGGATCACAGATACGCAGTATTTT. This codes for CASSEGTGRITDTQYF.

This clone was seen a handful of times. The chain recombines TRBV6-5 with TRBJ1-1; possible D gene TRBD1, 6 bases. Germline lookup yields CDR1 MNHEY and CDR2 SVGAGI. The CDR3 contains 15 residues. The V end lost 0 bases, the J end lost 0 bases, and 8 bases lay between the germline ends. CDR3 residues: CASSYSGQLNTEAFF. Written as DNA, the CDR3 is TGTGCCAGCAGTTACTCCGGACAGTTGAACACTGAAGCTTTCTTT.

V and J are TRBV19 and TRBJ2-2; D gene uncertain. The CDR3 is 12 residues long. With 11 bases removed from V and 2 bases from J, the gap between germline ends came to 9 bases. Germline V gives CDR1 LNHDA, CDR2 SQIVND (reference sequence). The CDR3 nucleotides are TGTGCCTCGGGCCTTAACACCGGGGAGCTGTTTTTT. It codes for CASGLNTGELFF.

The chain couples TRBV9 to TRBJ2-7, with 8 bases that match TRBD1. Per germline, CDR1 SGDLS and CDR2 YYNGEE. This CDR3 has 14 residues. Unmatched junction bases numbered 5, after V lost 3 bases and J lost 3 bases. CDR3 residues: CASSATGVGYEQYF. The CDR3 DNA reads TGTGCCAGCAGCGCGACAGGGGTTGGCTACGAGCAGTACTTC.

The CDR3 region is CASTEAGSYEQYF. The CDR3 DNA reads as TGTGCCAGCACAGAAGCGGGATCCTACGAGCAGTACTTC. The chain is built from TRBV6-6 and TRBJ2-7, with TRBD2 identical over 7 bases. CDR3 size: 13 residues. Losses at the gene ends were 7 bases for V and 1 base for J; bases not matched to a gene: 4. CDR1 is MNHNY, CDR2 SVGAGI, per germline (reference sequence).

This rearrangement joins TRBV9 to TRBJ1-2, with no clear D. CDR3 length: 14 residues. Germline V gives CDR1 SGDLS, CDR2 YYNGEE. Trimming cost V 0 bases and J 7 bases, with 13 bases left between them. CDR3 in amino acids: CASSVGGSTAGYTF. The CDR3 bases are TGTGCCAGCAGCGTAGGTGGTTCAACAGCTGGCTACACCTTC.

Here the CDR3 reads CSVAGLAGAEVRGEQFF. As DNA, the CDR3 is TGCAGCGTGGCGGGACTAGCGGGAGCTGAGGTTCGAGGGGAGCAGTTCTTC. V gene TRBV29-1 combines with J gene TRBJ2-1, with 14 bases lining up with TRBD2. Unmatched junction bases numbered 17, after V lost 6 bases and J lost 10 bases. Germline loops: CDR1 SQVTM, CDR2 ANQGSEA. The CDR3 sequence is 17 residues long.

This clone was observed a few times. The chain links TRBV19 to TRBJ2-7; 8 nucleotides agree with TRBD2. Unmatched junction bases numbered 13, after V lost 4 bases and J lost 5 bases. The germline gives CDR1 LNHDA, CDR2 SQIVND (reference sequence). This CDR3 has 16 residues. CDR3 in amino acids: CASSKPPGYGGDEQYF. The CDR3 DNA reads TGTGCCAGTAGTAAACCTCCGGGGTACGGGGGGGACGAGCAGTACTTC.

Note on this clone: The sample contains more than one DNA sequence encoding this CDR3. The rearrangement joins TRBV28 to TRBJ2-2, with D possibly matching TRBD2 (5 bases). The V end was cut by 9 bases, the J end by 1 base, with 6 bases between. The CDR3 sequence is 12 residues long. The germline gives CDR1 MDHEN, CDR2 SYDVKM. CDR3 in DNA: TGTGCCAGTCGGGGGAACACCGGGGAGCTGTTTTTT. Protein sequence: CASRGNTGELFF.

This clone was seen more than once but under ten times. V usage is TRBV5-6 and J usage is TRBJ2-7, with 7 bases that match TRBD2. The CDR3 totals 13 residues. The junction had 5 bases not matched to a gene; V was cut back by 4 bases and J by 4 bases. CDR1 SGHDT and CDR2 YYEEEE come from the germline V gene. CDR3 region: CASSAGLGYEQYF. CDR3 nucleotides: TGTGCCAGCAGCGCCGGACTAGGTTACGAGCAGTACTTC.

V usage is TRBV18 and J usage is TRBJ2-1; D is possibly TRBD2 (5 bases). This CDR3 is 15 amino acids long. Trimming shortened V by 4 bases and J by 5 bases, and 15 bases separated the two germline ends. Germline loops: CDR1 KGHSH, CDR2 LQKENI. In nucleotides, the CDR3 is TGTGCCAGCTCACTCAGCGAGGGCCGTAACAATGAGCAGTTCTTC. This translates into CASSLSEGRNNEQFF. The full variable domain, with the rest looked up from reference TRBV18 and TRBJ2-1, is NAGVMQNPRHLVRRRGQEARLRCSPMKGHSHVYWYRQLPEEGLKFMVYLQKENIIDESGMPKERFSAEFPKEGPSILRIQQVVRGDSAAYFCASSLSEGRNNEQFFGPGTRLTVL.

As regards this clone: The same CDR3 also results from other DNA sequences found in this sample. This chain links TRBV28 with TRBJ1-2; tentative D call: TRBD1 (6 bases). Trimming left V 6 bases short and J 7 bases short, with 21 bases between. Germline V gene lookup returns CDR1 MDHEN and CDR2 SYDVKM. The CDR3 covers 15 residues. The CDR3 coding sequence is TGTGCCAGCAGCCCGGGTGGGGGCGGGCCCATTGGCTACACCTTC. Its protein is CASSPGGGGPIGYTF.

V usage is TRBV19 and J usage is TRBJ2-3; 9 bases are a match to TRBD1. The CDR3 loop spans 14 amino acids. The germline gives CDR1 LNHDA, CDR2 SQIVND (reference sequence). Trimming at V came to 4 bases and at J to 1 base, leaving 0 bases not matched to a gene. CDR3 loop: CASSRDRGTDTQYF. CDR3 DNA sequence: TGTGCCAGTAGTAGGGACAGGGGCACAGATACGCAGTATTTT. The whole variable domain, remainder taken from reference TRBV19 and TRBJ2-3, is DGGITQSPKYLFRKEGQNVTLSCEQNLNHDAMYWYRQDPGQGLRLIYYSQIVNDFQKGDIAEGYSVSREKKESFPLTVTSAQKNPTAFYLCASSRDRGTDTQYFGPGTRLTVL.

CDR3 residues: CAISGPLSTDTQYF. The CDR3 DNA reads TGTGCCATCAGTGGGCCACTTAGCACAGATACGCAGTATTTT. The chain links TRBV10-3 to TRBJ2-3, with D uncertain. Trimming pared 4 bases from V and 0 bases from J, leaving 8 bases between. The germline CDR1 and CDR2 sequences are ENHRY and SYGVKD. The CDR3 contains 14 residues.

The V and J genes are TRBV20-1 and TRBJ2-2; D remains ambiguous. This CDR3 comprises 11 residues. V dropped 2 bases and J dropped 7 bases, with 5 bases sitting between them. The germline gives CDR1 DFQATT, CDR2 SNEGSKA (reference sequence). The CDR3 DNA reads TGCAGTGCTAGATTTAGCGGGGAGCTGTTTTTT. It yields the protein CSARFSGELFF.

This clone was seen just once. V gene TRBV7-6 combines with J gene TRBJ1-4, with unresolved D. From germline, CDR1 is SGHVS and CDR2 FNYEAQ. Trimming pared 2 bases from V and 3 bases from J, leaving 10 bases between. The CDR3 length is 15 residues. The CDR3 here is CASSLLAPANEKLFF. For the CDR3, the DNA is TGTGCCAGCAGCTTATTGGCTCCTGCTAATGAAAAACTGTTTTTT.

This chain connects TRBV27 to TRBJ2-5; D could derive from TRBD1 or TRBD2 (6 bases each). The CDR3 has 13 residues. V lost 6 bases and J 5 bases, leaving 13 bases between the germline ends. Germline V CDR1 and CDR2: MNHEY, SMNVEV (reference sequence). As DNA, the CDR3 is TGTGCCAGCAGGACAGGAGGAGGGGAGACCCAGTACTTC. Translation gives CASRTGGGETQYF.